Listed below are T cell receptor beta chains from one sample, sequenced in a study of T cell clusters in autoimmune cytopenias. No DNA is given; TCRdb re-called the multiplex PCR reads and lists each CDR3 protein once. The sample holds 7,000 to 9,500 distinct CDR3 sequences. Sequences were obtained from peripheral blood. These receptor sequences come from a human donor with an autoimmune cytopenia or autoimmune hepatitis (not recorded which). Each CDR3 is given with its conserved first and last residue. Size tells how often a clone was seen (once, few, many) or the class of an expanded clone, and some rows leave it out.

>TRBV5-6|-|TRBJ1-6
CASRSSYNSPLHF
>TRBV29-1|-|TRBJ1-4
CSVEGRGRTGKLFF
>TRBV6-2/TRBV6-3|-|TRBJ2-5
CASSYVLARIQQETQYF
>TRBV20-1|-|TRBJ1-1
CSAHRGFSGTEAFF
>TRBV5-6|-|TRBJ2-1
CASSLWGGVYNEQFF
>TRBV20-1|-|TRBJ2-1
CSARASGPTTYNEQFF
>TRBV5-5|-|TRBJ1-1
CASSLVGANTEAFF
>TRBV5-1|-|TRBJ1-1
CASSLTAGNTEAFF
>TRBV5-4|-|TRBJ2-3
CASSIVRQGGYSTDTQYF
>TRBV9|-|TRBJ1-2
CASSPRTGRTAYGYTF
>TRBV20-1|-|TRBJ1-1
CSASSAFRVEGTEAFF
>TRBV19|-|TRBJ2-2
CASSIKVGMNGELFF
>TRBV11-2|-|TRBJ1-3
CASRTASGKTIYF
>TRBV12-3/TRBV12-4|-|TRBJ2-2
CASRTDRGITGELFF
>TRBV5-1|medium-sized|TRBJ2-7
CASSLEGYEQYF
>TRBV14|-|TRBJ1-1
CASSHQGNAEAFF
>TRBV7-2|-|TRBJ2-7
CASSFDLHYEQYF
>TRBV7-9|medium-sized|TRBJ1-2
CASSDRTANYGYTF
>TRBV7-9|medium-sized|TRBJ1-6
CASSQRDSNSPLHF
>TRBV19|-|TRBJ1-4
CASSIGQSTNEKLFF
>TRBV7-9|-|TRBJ1-2
CASSIRDRGTGTGEGYTF
>TRBV7-2|-|TRBJ2-2
CASSLVRANTGELFF
>TRBV15|medium-sized|TRBJ1-1
CATSRLGGGGTNTEAFF
>TRBV12-3/TRBV12-4|-|TRBJ1-1
CASSPQGFEAFF
>TRBV7-7|-|TRBJ2-7
CASSPRQSYEQYF
>TRBV6-1|-|TRBJ2-6
CASSYGGIGANVLTF
>TRBV12-3/TRBV12-4|-|TRBJ2-1
CASRPTSGGRIEQFF
>TRBV27|-|TRBJ2-2
CASSSPGGPANTGELFF
>TRBV5-1|-|TRBJ2-5
CASSWGVGGAYQETQYF
>TRBV27|-|TRBJ1-1
CASSRPGTEAFF
>TRBV27|-|TRBJ2-1
CASSLSGTSGYNEQFF
>TRBV28|-|TRBJ1-5
CASSLLTGNRPQHF
>TRBV30|-|TRBJ1-5
CAWSVRQGSQPQHF
>TRBV13|large|TRBJ2-1
CASSLGLTASGGYNEQFF
>TRBV28|-|TRBJ1-1
CAAEQGPTPEAFF
>TRBV29-1|medium-sized|TRBJ1-2
CSAADGDYGYTF
>TRBV6-1|-|TRBJ1-2
CASSELGPTHGYTF
>TRBV6-5|-|TRBJ1-5
CASVGTPGGQPQHF
>TRBV29-1|medium-sized|TRBJ1-1
CSATVRGGNTEAFF
>TRBV5-1|-|TRBJ2-7
CASSVGSGTYEQYF
>TRBV18|-|TRBJ1-3
CASSPGTDGNTIYF
>TRBV10-3|-|TRBJ1-6
CAISYPDRNSPLHF
>TRBV7-2|-|TRBJ2-5
CASSYPTSGIGETQYF
>TRBV6-1|-|TRBJ1-2
CASRGTRNYGYTF
>TRBV5-1|-|TRBJ2-7
CASSRQGYEQYF